Each of the 5 T cell receptor beta chains below was sequenced from the same sample in a study of tumor and adjacent non-tumor tissue in lung cancer. The template was RNA from unsorted bulk tissue. Three rounds of nested PCR, following a modified ARM-PCR protocol, produced the TCRbeta library. Each CDR3 protein is one row after TCRdb ran MiXCR on the multiplex PCR reads. The profile shows fewer than 85,000 distinct CDR3 sequences, about 80% of them singletons. The source material was lung tumor tissue. The receptors stem from a man between 60 and 75 years old with non-small cell lung cancer.

This clonotype was counted between two and nine times. With a much larger clone just one base away, this may be a read error. The gene calls are TRBV5-1 and TRBJ2-7, with 7 bases fitting TRBD2. The germline gives CDR1 SGHRS, CDR2 YFSETQ. CDR3 length equals 16 residues. This CDR3 is CAGSLTSAGDLGEQYF. The CDR3 region has the DNA TGCGCCGGCAGCTTGACGTCCGCGGGAGACCTGGGCGAGCAGTACTTC.

A word on this clonotype: Germline is not matched at one junction end, which may reflect a read error. The rearrangement uses TRBV29-1 and TRBJ1-1, with D possibly matching TRBD1 (5 bases). The V gene's germline CDR1 is SQVTM and CDR2 ANQGSEA. The CDR3 spans 13 residues. In nucleotides, the CDR3 is TGCAGCGTTGGTGAAGGGGAAAACACTGAAACTTTCTTC. Translation gives CSVGEGENTETFF.

This clonotype has a handful of counts. As DNA, the CDR3 is TGTGCCAGCTCTCTCAGGGAGGGGCCTCAGTACTTC. Translated, it gives CASSLREGPQYF. The V gene is TRBV18, the J gene TRBJ2-7; TRBD2 matches 7 bases. The germline V gene encodes CDR1 KGHSH and CDR2 LQKENI. This CDR3 is built from 12 residues. Trimming cost V 6 bases and J 10 bases; bases outside gene matches: 9.

With regard to this clonotype: The junction departs from the called germline gene at one end, perhaps through a read error. The chain has TRBV20-1 and TRBJ1-2; 9 nucleotides agree with TRBD1. CDR3 length: 13 amino acids. CDR1 is DFQATT and CDR2 is SNEGSKA in the germline V gene (reference sequence). CDR3 in amino acids: CSAWKGQGLGYTF. Written as DNA, the CDR3 is TGCAGTGCTTGGAAGGGACAGGGACTCGGCTATACCTTC.

V and J are TRBV15 and TRBJ1-3, with D possibly TRBD1 on 5 matching bases. V was trimmed by 0 bases and J by 2 bases, leaving 8 bases between them. The CDR3 totals 15 residues. Germline assignment: CDR1 LNHNV and CDR2 YYDKDF (reference sequence). Here the CDR3 reads CATSRDRDPGNTIYF. DNA of the CDR3: TGTGCCACCAGCAGAGACAGGGACCCTGGAAACACCATATATTTT. The entire variable domain, with the rest obtained from reference TRBV15 and TRBJ1-3, is as follows: DAMVIQNPRYQVTQFGKPVTLSCSQTLNHNVMYWYQQKSSQAPKLLFHYYDKDFNNEADTPDNFQSRRPNTSFCFLDIRSPGLGDTAMYLCATSRDRDPGNTIYFGEGSWLTVV.